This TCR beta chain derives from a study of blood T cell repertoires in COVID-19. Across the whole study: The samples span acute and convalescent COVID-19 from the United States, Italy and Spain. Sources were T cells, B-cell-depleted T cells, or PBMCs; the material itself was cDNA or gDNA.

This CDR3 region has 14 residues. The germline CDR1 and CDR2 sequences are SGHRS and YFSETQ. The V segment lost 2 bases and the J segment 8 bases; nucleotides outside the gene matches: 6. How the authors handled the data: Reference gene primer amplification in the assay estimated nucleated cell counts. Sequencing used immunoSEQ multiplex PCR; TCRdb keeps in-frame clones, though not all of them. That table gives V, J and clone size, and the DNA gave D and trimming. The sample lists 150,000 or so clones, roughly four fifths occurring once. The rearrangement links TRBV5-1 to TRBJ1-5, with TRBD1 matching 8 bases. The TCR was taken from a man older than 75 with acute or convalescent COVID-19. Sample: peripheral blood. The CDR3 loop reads CASSLTGGREPQHF. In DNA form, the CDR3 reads TGCGCCAGCAGCTTAACAGGGGGTAGGGAGCCCCAGCATTTT.